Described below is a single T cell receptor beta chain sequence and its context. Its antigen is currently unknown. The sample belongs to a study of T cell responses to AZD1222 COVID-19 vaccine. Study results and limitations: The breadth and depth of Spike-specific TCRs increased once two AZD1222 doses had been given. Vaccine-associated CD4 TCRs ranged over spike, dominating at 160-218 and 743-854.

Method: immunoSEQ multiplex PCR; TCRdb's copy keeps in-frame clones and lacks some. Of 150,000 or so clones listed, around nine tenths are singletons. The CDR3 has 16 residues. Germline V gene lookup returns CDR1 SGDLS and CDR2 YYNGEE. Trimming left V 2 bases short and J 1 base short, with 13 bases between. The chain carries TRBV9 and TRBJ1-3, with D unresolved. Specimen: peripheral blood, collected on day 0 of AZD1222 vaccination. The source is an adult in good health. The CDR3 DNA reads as TGTGCCAGCAGCGTGGGTCCAGGATCGTCTGGAAACACCATATATTTT. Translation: CASSVGPGSSGNTIYF. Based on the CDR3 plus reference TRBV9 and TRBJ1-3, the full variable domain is DSGVTQTPKHLITATGQRVTLRCSPRSGDLSVYWYQQSLDQGLQFLIQYYNGEERAKGNILERFSAQQFPDLHSELNLSSLELGDSALYFCASSVGPGSSGNTIYFGEGSWLTVV.